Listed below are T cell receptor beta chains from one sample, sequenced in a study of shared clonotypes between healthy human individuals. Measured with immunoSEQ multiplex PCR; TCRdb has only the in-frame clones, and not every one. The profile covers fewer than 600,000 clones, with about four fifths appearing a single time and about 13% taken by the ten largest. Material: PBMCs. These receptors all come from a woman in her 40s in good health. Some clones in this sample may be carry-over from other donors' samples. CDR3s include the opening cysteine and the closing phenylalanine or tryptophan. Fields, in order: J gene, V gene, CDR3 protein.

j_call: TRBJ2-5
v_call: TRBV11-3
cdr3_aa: CASSVSEGTWETQYF

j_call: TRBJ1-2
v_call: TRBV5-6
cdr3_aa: CASSLALLDYGYTF

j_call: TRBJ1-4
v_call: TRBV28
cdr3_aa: CASSFTSGWGEKLFF

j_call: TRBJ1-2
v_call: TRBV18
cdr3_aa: CASSPGQALGGYTF

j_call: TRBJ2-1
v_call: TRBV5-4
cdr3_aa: CASSRQGYEQFF

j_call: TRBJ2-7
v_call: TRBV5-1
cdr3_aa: CASSLVRGSQYEQYF

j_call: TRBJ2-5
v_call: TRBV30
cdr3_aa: CAWSVAGGMKTQYF

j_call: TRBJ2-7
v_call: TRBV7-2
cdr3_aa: CASSSRTGAYEQYF

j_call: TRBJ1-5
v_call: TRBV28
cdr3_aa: CASNSNQPQHF

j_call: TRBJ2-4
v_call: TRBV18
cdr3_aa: CASSPYASGDLAKNIQYF

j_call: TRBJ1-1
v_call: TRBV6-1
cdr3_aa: CASSIRQGINTEAFF

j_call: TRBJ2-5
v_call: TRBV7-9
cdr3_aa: CASSSTTGFQETQYF

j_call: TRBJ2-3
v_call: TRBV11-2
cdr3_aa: CASSSGRGADTQYF

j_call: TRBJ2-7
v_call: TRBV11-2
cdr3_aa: CASSFLVGGAAYEQYF

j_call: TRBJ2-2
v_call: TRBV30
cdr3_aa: CASTRTSTGELFF

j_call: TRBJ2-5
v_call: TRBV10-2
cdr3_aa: CASSDNGGRDGVETQYF

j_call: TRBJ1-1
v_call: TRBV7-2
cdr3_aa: CASSQDMNTEAFF

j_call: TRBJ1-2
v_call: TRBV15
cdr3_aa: CATSRDLQGNGYTF